A single sample is the source of the 24 T cell receptor beta chains below, sequenced in a study of blood T cell repertoires in COVID-19. Here immunoSEQ multiplex PCR was the method, and the copy in TCRdb shows in-frame clones only, minus some. Altogether roughly 220,000 clones are present, more than 75% being singletons, with the ten largest covering around 4.5%. The sequenced material came from PBMCs or T cells enriched from blood (not recorded which). Source of these receptors: a young man with acute COVID-19.

The chain uses TRBV15 and TRBJ2-5, with D possibly TRBD2 on 5 matching bases. This CDR3 is built from 15 residues. Germline V gene sequence: CDR1 LNHNV, CDR2 YYDKDF (reference sequence). V was shortened by 0 bases and J by 1 base, with 9 bases between the two germline ends. The CDR3 sequence: CATSRERAFQETQYF. The CDR3 DNA sequence: TGTGCCACCAGCAGAGAGCGGGCCTTCCAAGAGACCCAGTACTTC.

The CDR3 coding sequence is TGTGCCAGCAGCGTTAGCGGGGCCACAGATACGCAGTATTTT. This encodes CASSVSGATDTQYF. The rearrangement links TRBV13 to TRBJ2-3, with 8 nucleotides matching TRBD2. V shed 5 bases, J shed 2 bases, and the junction held 3 bases outside the gene matches. Germline V gene sequence: CDR1 PRHDT, CDR2 FYEKMQ (reference sequence). This CDR3 has 14 amino acids.

In its sample, this clone was seen many times. V is TRBV29-1 and J is TRBJ1-1; 8 nucleotides line up with TRBD1. This CDR3 has 12 residues. J lost 7 bases, V lost 5 bases, and 6 bases had no gene match. Germline CDR1 SQVTM, CDR2 ANQGSEA. CDR3 amino acids: CSVLQGAGEAFF. Here the CDR3 DNA reads TGCAGCGTTCTTCAGGGGGCAGGTGAAGCTTTCTTT.

CDR3: CASSRGQGWDQPQHF. The CDR3 nucleotides read TGTGCCAGCAGCCGCGGACAGGGTTGGGATCAGCCCCAGCATTTT. The genes are TRBV5-6 and TRBJ1-5; 8 nucleotides align to TRBD1. The CDR3 totals 15 residues. Germline-derived CDR1 and CDR2 are SGHDT and YYEEEE. J lost 5 bases, V lost 4 bases, and 8 bases had no gene match. Using reference TRBV5-6 and TRBJ1-5 for the parts outside the CDR3, the full variable domain is DAGVTQSPTHLIKTRGQQVTLRCSPKSGHDTVSWYQQALGQGPQFIFQYYEEEERQRGNFPDRFSGHQFPNYSSELNVNALLLGDSALYLCASSRGQGWDQPQHFGDGTRLSIL.

The rearrangement links TRBV5-1 to TRBJ1-2; the match to TRBD1 covers 10 bases. The CDR3 is 14 amino acids. The V gene end was trimmed by 5 bases and the J gene end by 2 bases; junction bases not matched to a gene: 3. Germline CDR1 and CDR2: SGHRS and YFSETQ. Here the CDR3 DNA reads TGCGCCAGCAGAACGGGACAGGGGAACTATGGCTACACCTTC. Encoded protein: CASRTGQGNYGYTF.

V usage is TRBV10-3 and J usage is TRBJ2-1, with 9 bases aligning to TRBD1. This CDR3 comprises 15 residues. The germline V gene has CDR1 ENHRY and CDR2 SYGVKD. V lost 10 bases to trimming and J lost 9 bases; unmatched junction nucleotides: 16. The chain's CDR3 is CATKRGGQGIFEQFF. Written as DNA, the CDR3 is TGTGCCACTAAAAGAGGGGGACAGGGAATATTTGAGCAGTTCTTC.

This chain uses TRBV19 with TRBJ2-5, with 7 nucleotides matching TRBD2. Looked up from germline, CDR1 is LNHDA and CDR2 is SQIVND (reference sequence). The CDR3 is made up of 13 amino acids. V lost 10 bases and J lost 5; bases outside the gene matches: 10. CDR3 DNA: TGTGCCACTTCGCGGACTAGGGAGGAGACCCAGTACTTC. Translated, it gives CATSRTREETQYF.

The V gene is TRBV3-1 (or the pseudogene TRBV3-2), the J gene TRBJ2-3, with 11 bases matching TRBD1. With V trimmed by 4 bases and J by 5 bases, 5 bases remained unmatched. The CDR3 consists of 15 residues. The germline gives CDR1 LGHDT, CDR2 YNNKEL (reference sequence). The DNA of the CDR3 is TGTGCCAGCAGCCTGGGGGGGACAGGGGGAGATACGCAGTATTTT. Amino acids: CASSLGGTGGDTQYF.

The V and J genes are TRBV27 and TRBJ2-2; D ambiguous. The CDR3 is 14 residues long. Between the trimmed V and J ends, which lost 1 base and 5 bases, there was a span of 8 bases. Per germline, CDR1 MNHEY and CDR2 SMNVEV (reference sequence). CDR3 amino acids: CASSLYEWTGELFF. As DNA, the CDR3 is TGTGCCAGCAGTTTATACGAGTGGACCGGGGAGCTGTTTTTT.

This clone turned up a few times. V usage is TRBV12-3 or TRBV12-4 and J usage is TRBJ1-2; D call uncertain. The CDR3 has 12 residues. Trimming cost V 6 bases and J 14 bases, with 19 bases left between them. The CDR3 DNA is TGTGCCAGCAGCCCTACGGTCGGATCGCGGACCTTC. Protein product: CASSPTVGSRTF.

In DNA, the CDR3 is TGTGCCAGCAGCCTAGCGGGGTTCACAGATACGCAGTATTTT. Amino acid sequence: CASSLAGFTDTQYF. The chain recombines TRBV6-5 with TRBJ2-3; 9 bases line up with TRBD2. Trimming at V came to 6 bases and at J to 2 bases, leaving 3 bases not matched to a gene. Germline V gene data show CDR1 as MNHEY and CDR2 as SVGAGI. The CDR3 consists of 14 residues.

The chain joins TRBV7-2 to TRBJ2-1; TRBD2 matches 13 bases. The length of the CDR3 is 15 residues. V lost 4 bases and J lost 3; bases outside the gene matches: 0. Germline CDR1 is SGHTA and CDR2 is FQGNSA. This chain's CDR3 is CASSWTSGGYNEQFF. The CDR3 bases are TGTGCCAGCAGCTGGACTAGCGGGGGCTACAATGAGCAGTTCTTC. Looking up the rest from reference TRBV7-2 and TRBJ2-1 gives the full variable domain: GAGVSQSPSNKVTEKGKDVELRCDPISGHTALYWYRQSLGQGLEFLIYFQGNSAPDKSGLPSDRFSAERTGGSVSTLTIQRTQQEDSAVYLCASSWTSGGYNEQFFGPGTRLTVL.

This clone showed up just a few times. V usage is TRBV9 and J usage is TRBJ1-6; no firm D call. The CDR3 sequence is 13 residues long. Deletions cut 3 bases from V and 2 bases from J, with 3 bases between. CDR1 SGDLS and CDR2 YYNGEE come from the germline V gene. The CDR3 DNA reads as TGTGCCAGCAGCGACACCTATAATTCACCCCTCCACTTT. Amino acid sequence: CASSDTYNSPLHF. Full variable domain (rest looked up from reference TRBV9 and TRBJ1-6): DSGVTQTPKHLITATGQRVTLRCSPRSGDLSVYWYQQSLDQGLQFLIQYYNGEERAKGNILERFSAQQFPDLHSELNLSSLELGDSALYFCASSDTYNSPLHFGNGTRLTVT.

The V gene is TRBV28, the J gene TRBJ2-1; maybe TRBD1 (6 bases). Looked up from germline, CDR1 is MDHEN and CDR2 is SYDVKM. V gave up 2 bases and J gave up 12 bases, with 11 bases separating them. This CDR3 comprises 12 residues. The CDR3 protein is CASSLLSDRQFF. CDR3 DNA sequence: TGTGCCAGCAGTTTACTTTCGGACAGGCAGTTCTTC.

The chain links TRBV5-4 to TRBJ1-4; 10 nucleotides agree with TRBD1. V shed 0 bases, J shed 8 bases, and the junction held 7 bases outside the gene matches. The CDR3 has 16 amino acids. Germline CDR1 reads SGHNT; CDR2 reads YYREEE (reference sequence). CDR3 residues: CASSLGGGGQGEKLFF. The CDR3, as DNA: TGTGCCAGCAGCTTGGGCGGTGGGGGACAGGGGGAAAAACTGTTTTTT.

The V call is TRBV3-1 (or the pseudogene TRBV3-2), the J call TRBJ1-1; 8 nucleotides line up with TRBD1. The germline V gene has CDR1 LGHDT and CDR2 YNNKEL (reference sequence). The CDR3 loop spans 14 amino acids. J was trimmed by 1 base and V by 5 bases; bases with no gene match: 3. In DNA, the CDR3 is TGTGCCAGCAGCAACAGGGGGAGGAACACTGAAGCTTTCTTT. Amino acids: CASSNRGRNTEAFF.

This clone was seen a handful of times. As DNA, the CDR3 is TGTGCCAGCAGTGACCCTGAGCCCCAGCATTTT. Translating gives CASSDPEPQHF. The chain employs TRBV2 and TRBJ1-5; D uncertain. V was pared by 3 bases and J by 8 bases, with 5 bases between. This CDR3 contains 11 residues. Germline V gene data show CDR1 as SNHLY and CDR2 as FYNNEI.

CDR3 coding DNA: TGTGCCAGTCACGGACAGGGGAATGAAAAACTGTTTTTT. This translates into CASHGQGNEKLFF. This chain joins TRBV19 and TRBJ1-4; TRBD1 matches at 9 bases. Trimming at V came to 8 bases and at J to 5 bases, leaving 3 bases not matched to a gene. Germline V gives CDR1 LNHDA, CDR2 SQIVND (reference sequence). The CDR3 sequence is 13 residues long.

The J gene is TRBJ2-1, the V gene TRBV5-1; D is possibly TRBD2 (6 bases). This CDR3 region has 15 residues. Trimming shortened V by 4 bases and J by 0 bases, and 11 bases separated the two germline ends. CDR1 is SGHRS and CDR2 is YFSETQ in the germline V gene. The DNA for the CDR3 is TGCGCCAGCAGCCCGGGACTGATCTCCTACAATGAGCAGTTCTTC. It is translated as CASSPGLISYNEQFF.

This clone was seen only once. CDR3 sequence: CASSQPAGVPQYF. CDR3 in DNA: TGTGCCAGCAGCCAACCGGCCGGGGTACCACAGTACTTC. V is TRBV14 and J is TRBJ2-7, with D possibly TRBD2 on 5 matching bases. The CDR3 totals 13 residues. Germline CDR1 reads SGHDN; CDR2 reads FVKESK. Trimming removed 2 bases from V and 10 bases from J, with 15 bases in between.

The CDR3 coding sequence is TGTGCCAGCAGCGTAGCAGGTGGACTGACGGAGCGTAGCGATTTTGATGGCTACACCTTC. This translates into CASSVAGGLTERSDFDGYTF. This chain links TRBV9 with TRBJ1-2; D unclear. Germline assignment: CDR1 SGDLS and CDR2 YYNGEE. CDR3 size: 20 residues. The V and J ends lost 0 bases and 6 bases respectively, with 30 bases between them. Full variable domain (missing parts from reference TRBV9 and TRBJ1-2): DSGVTQTPKHLITATGQRVTLRCSPRSGDLSVYWYQQSLDQGLQFLIQYYNGEERAKGNILERFSAQQFPDLHSELNLSSLELGDSALYFCASSVAGGLTERSDFDGYTFGSGTRLTVV.

J is TRBJ2-3 and V is TRBV19, with TRBD2 identical over 9 bases. The junction had 6 bases not matched to a gene; V was cut back by 5 bases and J by 3 bases. The CDR3 is 15 residues long. Germline lookup yields CDR1 LNHDA and CDR2 SQIVND (reference sequence). The CDR3: CASSVAGGKTDTQYF. In DNA form, the CDR3 reads TGTGCCAGTAGTGTGGCGGGGGGGAAAACAGATACGCAGTATTTT.

The genes are TRBV9 and TRBJ1-6; D may be TRBD1 (5 bases). This CDR3 has 15 residues. V lost 4 bases, J lost 1 base, and 9 bases lay in between. Germline lookup yields CDR1 SGDLS and CDR2 YYNGEE. Written as DNA, the CDR3 is TGTGCCAGCAGCCCGGGGGGGTCCTATAATTCACCCCTCCACTTT. Translation: CASSPGGSYNSPLHF.

The V and J genes are TRBV18 and TRBJ1-3; 7 bases match TRBD1. Trimming took 5 bases from V and 2 from J; bases not matched to a gene: 6. The V gene's germline CDR1 is KGHSH and CDR2 LQKENI. The CDR3 totals 15 residues. Here the CDR3 DNA reads TGTGCCAGCTCAGACCAGGGGGTTCCTGGAAACACCATATATTTT. Translation: CASSDQGVPGNTIYF.